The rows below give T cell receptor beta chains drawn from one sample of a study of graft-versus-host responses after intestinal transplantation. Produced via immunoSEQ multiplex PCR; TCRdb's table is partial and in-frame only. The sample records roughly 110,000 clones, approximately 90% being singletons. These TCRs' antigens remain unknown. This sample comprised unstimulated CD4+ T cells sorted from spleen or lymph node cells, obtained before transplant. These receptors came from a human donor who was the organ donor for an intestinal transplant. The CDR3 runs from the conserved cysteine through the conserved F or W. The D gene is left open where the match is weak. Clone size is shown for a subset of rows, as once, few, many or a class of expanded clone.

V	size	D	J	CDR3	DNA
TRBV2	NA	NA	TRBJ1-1	CASSEAVGTEAFF	TGTGCCAGCAGTGAAGCCGTGGGCACTGAAGCTTTCTTT
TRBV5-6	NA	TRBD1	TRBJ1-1	CASSFTGQGDTEAFF	TGTGCCAGCAGCTTCACTGGACAGGGGGACACTGAAGCTTTCTTT
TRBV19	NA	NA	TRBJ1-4	CASSMARNEKLFF	TGTGCCAGTAGTATGGCCAGGAATGAAAAACTGTTTTTT
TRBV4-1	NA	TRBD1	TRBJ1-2	CASSQGGAGGFGYTF	TGCGCCAGCAGCCAAGGAGGGGCAGGGGGCTTTGGCTACACCTTC
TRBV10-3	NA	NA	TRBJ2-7	CAISVGGAYEQYF	TGTGCCATCAGTGTAGGCGGCGCCTACGAGCAGTACTTC
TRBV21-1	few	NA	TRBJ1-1	CASISGSEAFF	TGTGCCAGCATTAGCGGATCTGAAGCTTTCTTT
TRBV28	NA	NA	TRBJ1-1	CASSWMASGAEAFF	TGTGCCAGCAGTTGGATGGCATCGGGGGCTGAAGCTTTCTTT
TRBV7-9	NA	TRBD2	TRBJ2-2	CASSYTSGNTGELFF	TGTGCCAGCAGCTACACTAGCGGTAACACCGGGGAGCTGTTTTTT
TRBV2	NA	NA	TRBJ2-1	CASTVTDPYNEQFF	TGTGCCAGCACTGTAACCGACCCCTACAATGAGCAGTTCTTC
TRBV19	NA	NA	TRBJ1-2	CASSTRFGGGYTF	TGTGCCAGTAGTACCCGGTTCGGTGGTGGCTACACCTTC
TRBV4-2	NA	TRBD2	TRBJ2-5	CASSQVLPTSGRAGGETQYF	TGTGCCAGCAGCCAAGTACTCCCGACTAGCGGGAGGGCCGGAGGGGAGACCCAGTACTTC
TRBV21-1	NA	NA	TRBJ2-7	CASSKWGAGGNEQYF	TGTGCCAGCAGCAAATGGGGGGCAGGGGGGAACGAGCAGTACTTC
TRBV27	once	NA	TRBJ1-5	CASSLLGGSNQPQHF	TGTGCCAGCAGTTTATTGGGGGGGAGCAATCAGCCCCAGCATTTT
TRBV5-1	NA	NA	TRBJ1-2	CASSTGGLNYGYTF	TGCGCCAGCAGCACGGGGGGGCTTAACTATGGCTACACCTTC
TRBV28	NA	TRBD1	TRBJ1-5	CASSFRQGWQPQHF	TGTGCCAGCAGTTTCCGACAGGGTTGGCAGCCCCAGCATTTT
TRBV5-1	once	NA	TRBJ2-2	CASSLGRTGELFF	TGCGCCAGCAGCTTGGGGAGGACCGGGGAGCTGTTTTTT
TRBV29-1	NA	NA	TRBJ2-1	CSVEDGGWKYNEQFF	TGCAGCGTTGAAGATGGGGGGTGGAAGTACAATGAGCAGTTCTTC
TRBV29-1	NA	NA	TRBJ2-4	CSQSFKAGPLDSENIQYF	TGCAGCCAAAGTTTTAAAGCAGGCCCTCTTGATTCGGAAAACATTCAGTACTTC
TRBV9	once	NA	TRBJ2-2	CASSVDLPNTGELFF	TGTGCCAGCAGCGTAGACCTACCGAACACCGGGGAGCTGTTTTTT
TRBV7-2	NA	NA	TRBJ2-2	CASSLVQEDTGELFF	TGTGCCAGCAGCTTGGTACAGGAAGACACCGGGGAGCTGTTTTTT
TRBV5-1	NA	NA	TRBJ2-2	CASSLTLEWVPGELFF	TGCGCCAGCAGCTTAACCCTCGAGTGGGTACCCGGGGAGCTGTTTTTT
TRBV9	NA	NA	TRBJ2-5	CASSVGIGVGSEETQYF	TGTGCCAGCAGCGTAGGCATCGGGGTAGGGAGTGAAGAGACCCAGTACTTC
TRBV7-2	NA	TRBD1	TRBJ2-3	CASSLVTGGSDTQYF	TGTGCCAGCAGCTTGGTGACAGGGGGCTCTGATACGCAGTATTTT
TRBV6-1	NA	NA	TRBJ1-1	CASIDTGVTEAFF	TGTGCCAGCATCGATACAGGCGTTACTGAAGCTTTCTTT
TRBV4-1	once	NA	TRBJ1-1	CASSQHRDTEAFF	TGCGCCAGCAGCCAGCACAGGGACACTGAAGCTTTCTTT
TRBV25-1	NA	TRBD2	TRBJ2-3	CASRPHAGAPGTQYF	TGTGCCAGCAGGCCGCATGCGGGAGCCCCAGGTACGCAGTATTTT
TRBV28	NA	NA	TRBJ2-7	CASSSSRDSYEQYF	TGTGCCAGCAGTTCGTCCCGGGACTCTTACGAGCAGTACTTC
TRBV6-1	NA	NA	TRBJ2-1	CASSEGGSYNEQFF	TGTGCCAGCAGTGAAGGTGGGTCCTACAATGAGCAGTTCTTC
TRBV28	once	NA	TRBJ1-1	CASSLVQGGTVNTEAFF	TGTGCCAGCAGTTTGGTGCAGGGCGGAACTGTGAACACTGAAGCTTTCTTT
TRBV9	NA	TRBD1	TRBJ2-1	CASSPGQESSYNEQFF	TGTGCCAGCAGCCCGGGACAGGAGAGCTCCTACAATGAGCAGTTCTTC
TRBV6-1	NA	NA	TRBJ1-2	CASTPSQDPYGYTF	TGTGCCAGCACTCCCTCCCAGGATCCCTATGGCTACACCTTC
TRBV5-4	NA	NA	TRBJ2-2	CASSPGEPTNTGELFF	TGTGCCAGCAGCCCTGGCGAGCCCACGAACACCGGGGAGCTGTTTTTT
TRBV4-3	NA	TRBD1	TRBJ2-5	CASSQGAAGGLVGETQYF	TGCGCCAGCAGCCAAGGAGCGGCAGGGGGTTTAGTAGGGGAGACCCAGTACTTC
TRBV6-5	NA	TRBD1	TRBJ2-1	CASKGQGDEQFF	TGTGCCAGCAAAGGACAGGGGGATGAGCAGTTCTTC
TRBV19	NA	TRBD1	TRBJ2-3	CASSIPGQGARDTQYF	TGTGCCAGTAGTATACCGGGACAGGGGGCGCGAGATACGCAGTATTTT
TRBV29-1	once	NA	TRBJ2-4	CSAGGRGAKNIQYF	TGCAGCGCTGGGGGCCGGGGGGCCAAAAACATTCAGTACTTC